Listed below are T cell receptor beta chains from one sample, sequenced in a study of shared T cell receptors in the human thymus. The table came from immunoSEQ multiplex PCR; TCRdb's copy has only in-frame clones and leaves some out. This table has approximately 730,000 clones, 70% to 90% appearing once. The sample was also linked to a second study, of human thymus T cells.

Sequencing was performed on thymocytes. These receptor sequences come from a girl under three years old with a congenital heart defect. Both conserved end residues are part of each CDR3. The D gene is left open where the match is weak. Rows may omit the clone size; those that give it use once, few, many or a size class.

TRBV19	NA	NA	TRBJ1-5	TGTGCCAGTAGTATTCTCAGGGATAATCAGCCCCAGCATTTT	CASSILRDNQPQHF
TRBV7-2	NA	NA	TRBJ2-7	TGTGCCAGCAGCTTAAGGACAGATAGCTCCTACGAGCAGTACTTC	CASSLRTDSSYEQYF
TRBV28	NA	NA	TRBJ1-1	TGTGCCAGCAGGCTCACCCCTGGGGGCCCGGGCACTGAAGCTTTCTTT	CASRLTPGGPGTEAFF
TRBV19	NA	NA	TRBJ1-3	TGTGCCAGTAGTATTAACAGAGACTCTGGAAACACCATATATTTT	CASSINRDSGNTIYF
TRBV5-6	NA	TRBD1	TRBJ1-2	TGTGCCAGCAGCCCTGACAGGGGCTTGATCTATGGCTACACCTTC	CASSPDRGLIYGYTF
TRBV6-6	NA	NA	TRBJ1-4	TGTGCCAGCAGTTTCCAGGAAAAACTGTTTTTT	CASSFQEKLFF
TRBV11-2	NA	NA	TRBJ1-2	TGTGCCAGCAGCTTCCCTCCCGGGACAACAGCTAACTATGGCTACACCTTC	CASSFPPGTTANYGYTF
TRBV29-1	NA	NA	TRBJ1-2	TGCAGCGTTGAGGCACAGATTGGGAGTTACACCTTC	CSVEAQIGSYTF
TRBV6-5	NA	TRBD1	TRBJ2-5	TGTGCCAGCAACCCGGGACAGGGCTTGGAGACCCAGTACTTC	CASNPGQGLETQYF
TRBV11-2	NA	NA	TRBJ2-7	TGTGCCAGCAGCTCCTCCCGGGGACATAGCGAGCAGTACTTC	CASSSSRGHSEQYF
TRBV5-1	once	NA	TRBJ2-7	TGCGCCAGCAGCTTCCACAGGCTCCGCTCCTACGAGCAGTACTTC	CASSFHRLRSYEQYF
TRBV2	NA	TRBD1	TRBJ1-2	TGTGCCACCGGCCCCCGGACAGGGGGTGGCTACACCTTC	CATGPRTGGGYTF
TRBV4-1	NA	TRBD1	TRBJ1-2	TGCGCCAGCAGACAAGAGCTCAACAGGGGAAGGTTATATGGCTACACCTTC	CASRQELNRGRLYGYTF
TRBV5-4	NA	NA	TRBJ2-5	TGTGCCAGCAGCTTGCTCCAGGCGGAGACCCAGTACTTC	CASSLLQAETQYF
TRBV29-1	NA	TRBD1	TRBJ1-1	TGCAGCGTTGAATGGGGACAGGGACGTTGGACTGAAGCTTTCTTT	CSVEWGQGRWTEAFF
TRBV7-9	NA	NA	TRBJ1-5	TGTGCCAGCAGCTTAGACTGGAGAACTTTCAATCAGCCCCAGCATTTT	CASSLDWRTFNQPQHF
TRBV14	NA	TRBD1	TRBJ1-4	TGTGCCAGCAGCCAAGGGGACAGTAATGAAAAACTGTTTTTT	CASSQGDSNEKLFF
TRBV19	NA	TRBD1	TRBJ1-5	TGTGCCAGTAGGCGAGGGACAGGGGATCAGCCCCAGCATTTT	CASRRGTGDQPQHF
TRBV28	NA	NA	TRBJ1-6	TGTGCCAGCAACACTAGGGGGAGCTCCTATAATTCCCCCCTCCACTTT	CASNTRGSSYNSPLHF
TRBV7-2	once	TRBD1	TRBJ2-7	TGTGCCAGCAGCTTAGAGGACAGGGGCGTAGAGGGTTACGAGCAGTACTTC	CASSLEDRGVEGYEQYF
TRBV4-1	NA	NA	TRBJ2-5	TGCGCCAGCAGCCAAAGGTTATTGGGGGGAGAGACCCAGTACTTC	CASSQRLLGGETQYF
TRBV4-3	few	NA	TRBJ2-2	TGCGCCAGCAGCCAAGGCCCCGGGACATCGAACACCGGGGAGCTGTTTTTT	CASSQGPGTSNTGELFF
TRBV4-1	NA	NA	TRBJ1-1	TGCGCCAGCAGCCAAACGGCCAGGTGGGACACTGAAGCTTTCTTT	CASSQTARWDTEAFF
TRBV11-2	NA	TRBD1	TRBJ2-7	TGTGCCAGCAGCTTCCCGGGGACAGGGGAAGAGAGGGGCAAGCAGTACTTC	CASSFPGTGEERGKQYF
TRBV19	NA	TRBD1	TRBJ1-6	TGTGCCAGTAGCAAAAGACAGGGGGTGGATTCACCCCTCCACTTT	CASSKRQGVDSPLHF
TRBV7-2	NA	NA	TRBJ2-7	TGTGCCAGCAGCACCGAGGACACATTTGGGTACAAGCAGTACTTC	CASSTEDTFGYKQYF
TRBV7-2	NA	NA	TRBJ2-7	TGTGCCAGCAGCCTTCTCTCAGCCTACGAGCAGTACTTC	CASSLLSAYEQYF
TRBV5-4	NA	TRBD1	TRBJ1-2	TGTGCCAGCAGCTTTGTAAAAGGACAGGTGGAGTATGGCTACACCTTC	CASSFVKGQVEYGYTF